This paragraph covers one TCR beta chain sequence. These data originate in a study of OX40 agonist ivuxolimab in advanced cancers. Assay: immunoSEQ multiplex PCR; the TCRdb copy retains only in-frame clones and omits some. The top ten hold 5.5% of the sample, which has roughly 92,000 clones, around 80% seen once. The V end lost 5 bases, the J end lost 3 bases, and 13 bases lay between the germline ends. Germline V gene lookup returns CDR1 LGHNA and CDR2 YSLEER. The CDR3 loop spans 14 amino acids. With baseline, cycle 4 day 1, and cycle 7 day 1 as timepoints, blood was sampled. The receptor's source is an adult with an advanced solid tumor such as melanoma, head and neck, liver or kidney cancer. The V gene is TRBV4-3, the J gene TRBJ1-1; D perhaps matches TRBD1 (6 bases). Sequences were derived from CD4+ or CD8+ T cells sorted from blood, sampled in a trial of the OX40 agonist ivuxolimab. CDR3 region: CASSSGQPYTEAFF. The DNA for the CDR3 is TGCGCCAGCAGCTCCGGACAGCCTTACACTGAAGCTTTCTTT.